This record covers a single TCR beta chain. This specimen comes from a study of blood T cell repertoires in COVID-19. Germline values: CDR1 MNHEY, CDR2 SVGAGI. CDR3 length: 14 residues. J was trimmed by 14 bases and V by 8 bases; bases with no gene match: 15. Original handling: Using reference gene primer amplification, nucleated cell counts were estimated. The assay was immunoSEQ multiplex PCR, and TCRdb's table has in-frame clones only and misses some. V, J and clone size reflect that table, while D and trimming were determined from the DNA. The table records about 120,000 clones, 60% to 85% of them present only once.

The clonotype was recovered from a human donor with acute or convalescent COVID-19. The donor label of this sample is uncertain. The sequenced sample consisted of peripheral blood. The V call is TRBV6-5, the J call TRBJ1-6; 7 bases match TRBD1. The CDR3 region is CASDARGDLVALHF. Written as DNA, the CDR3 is TGTGCCAGCGACGCCAGGGGGGACCTAGTGGCCCTCCACTTT.